The 14 T cell receptor beta chains below were found in one sample sequenced in a study of Graves' ophthalmopathy and Graves' hyperthyroidism. Transcripts of RNA were the source for amplifying TCR beta CDR3 regions. Second-round multiplex PCR came after first-round RT-PCR with HTBI primers. TCRdb re-called the multiplex PCR reads through MiXCR, storing one row per CDR3 protein. The sample holds more than 1,000,000 distinct CDR3 sequences, about two fifths seen once. Material: peripheral blood or thyroid tissue (not recorded which). These receptors were obtained from an adult man with Graves' hyperthyroidism.

This clonotype was recorded a few times. This chain joins TRBV2 and TRBJ2-7; TRBD2 agrees at 8 bases. Germline V gene data show CDR1 as SNHLY and CDR2 as FYNNEI. V gave up 7 bases and J gave up 2 bases; unmatched junction bases: 7. The CDR3 is 14 amino acids. The CDR3, as DNA: TGTGCCAGCAATGTACGGGAGGGGACCTACGAGCAGTACTTC. Translating it yields CASNVREGTYEQYF.

This clonotype was seen repeatedly, ten times or more. The rearrangement links TRBV9 to TRBJ1-1; D is possibly TRBD1 (5 bases). Trimming left V 3 bases short and J 2 bases short, with 11 bases between. The CDR3 runs 14 residues. CDR1 and CDR2 from the germline V gene are SGDLS and YYNGEE. CDR3 nucleotides: TGTGCCAGCAGCGGATCAGGGTTTAACACTGAAGCTTTCTTT. Amino acids: CASSGSGFNTEAFF.

This chain connects TRBV29-1 to TRBJ2-7; 9 nucleotides align to TRBD1. This CDR3 has 13 residues. Losses at the gene ends were 4 bases for V and 5 bases for J; bases not matched to a gene: 6. Germline CDR1 reads SQVTM; CDR2 reads ANQGSEA. The CDR3 DNA is TGCAGCGTTGGGGGACAGGGTCTCCACGAGCAGTACTTC. This gives the protein CSVGGQGLHEQYF.

This chain links TRBV5-8 with TRBJ1-1, with no clear D. Germline V gene lookup returns CDR1 SGHTS and CDR2 YDEGEE. V dropped 0 bases and J dropped 6 bases, with 12 bases sitting between them. The length of the CDR3 is 14 residues. CDR3 DNA: TGTGCCAGCAGCTTGGCGTTGGGGTTCCCTGAAGCTTTCTTT. This codes for CASSLALGFPEAFF.

This chain connects TRBV5-1 to TRBJ1-1; a possible D gene is TRBD1 (6 bases). Trimming shortened V by 2 bases and J by 4 bases, and 9 bases separated the two germline ends. Germline values: CDR1 SGHRS, CDR2 YFSETQ. CDR3 length: 13 amino acids. CDR3 region: CASSFTGTTEAFF. The CDR3 DNA reads as TGCGCCAGCAGCTTTACAGGGACCACTGAAGCTTTCTTT.

This clonotype occurred many times. The junction does not match germline at one end; this may be a read error. The rearrangement uses TRBV12-3 or TRBV12-4 and TRBJ2-7, with D uncertain. The length of the CDR3 is 11 residues. CDR3 protein: CASSLGNGLAF. Written as DNA, the CDR3 is TGTGCCAGCAGTTTAGGGAATGGGCTGGCGTTC.

This clonotype has a count of ten or more. The J gene is TRBJ1-4, the V gene TRBV19; D ambiguous. The germline V gene has CDR1 LNHDA and CDR2 SQIVND (reference sequence). V dropped 6 bases and J dropped 10 bases, with 12 bases sitting between them. This CDR3 is built from 12 residues. The CDR3 protein is CASRAGGLKLFF. The CDR3 coding sequence is TGTGCCAGTAGGGCAGGAGGTTTAAAACTGTTTTTT.

The CDR3 region has the DNA TGTGCCAGCAGCCCAGACAGGGGCAGGGACGGGGAGCTGTTTTTT. Amino acid sequence: CASSPDRGRDGELFF. The chain recombines TRBV13 with TRBJ2-2, with 8 nucleotides matching TRBD1. J was trimmed by 7 bases and V by 5 bases; bases with no gene match: 9. CDR3 length: 15 amino acids. Germline assignment: CDR1 PRHDT and CDR2 FYEKMQ (reference sequence). The full variable domain, completed using reference TRBV13 and TRBJ2-2, is AAGVIQSPRHLIKEKRETATLKCYPIPRHDTVYWYQQGPGQDPQFLISFYEKMQSDKGSIPDRFSAQQFSDYHSELNMSSLELGDSALYFCASSPDRGRDGELFFGEGSRLTVL.

There are a few counts of this clonotype. The chain couples TRBV29-1 to TRBJ2-5; 9 bases align to TRBD2. The CDR3 contains 14 residues. Germline values: CDR1 SQVTM, CDR2 ANQGSEA. The trim removed 8 bases at V and 5 bases at J, leaving 12 bases unmatched. For the CDR3, the DNA is TGCAGCACTACGGCTAGCGGGAACGGGGAGACCCAGTACTTC. It is translated as CSTTASGNGETQYF.

The V call is TRBV10-1, the J call TRBJ1-1, with TRBD1 as a possible D gene (6 bases). Germline V gene sequence: CDR1 WNHNN, CDR2 SYGVQD (reference sequence). The CDR3 consists of 13 residues. Deletions cut 9 bases from V and 4 bases from J, with 15 bases between. The CDR3 sequence: CARTRGGLTEAFF. The CDR3, as DNA: TGCGCCAGGACAAGGGGGGGTCTCACTGAAGCTTTCTTT.

V and J are TRBV12-3 or TRBV12-4 and TRBJ1-6; tentative D call: TRBD1 (5 bases). The CDR3 is made up of 18 amino acids. V was clipped by 4 bases and J by 0 bases, with 16 bases between them. In DNA, the CDR3 is TGTGCCAGCAGTTGGGGACTTGCGCTAAGCTCCTATAATTCACCCCTCCACTTT. This encodes CASSWGLALSSYNSPLHF.

Notes on this clonotype: With only one base between it and a far larger clone, this is likely a read error. The chain links TRBV20-1 to TRBJ2-7, with D hard to call. This CDR3 contains 10 residues. Germline V CDR1 and CDR2: DFQATT, SNEGSKA (reference sequence). CDR3 coding DNA: TGCAGTGCTACCTCTTACGAGCGGTACTTC. It encodes CSATSYERYF.

The rearrangement uses TRBV15 and TRBJ1-2; no definite D call. This CDR3 is 13 amino acids long. Germline V CDR1 and CDR2: LNHNV, YYDKDF (reference sequence). Trimming left V 4 bases short and J 7 bases short, with 13 bases between. DNA for the CDR3: TGTGCCACCAGCATAACTAGGGTGGCTGGCTACACCTTC. Translated, it gives CATSITRVAGYTF.

The gene calls are TRBV25-1 and TRBJ1-5; TRBD1 matches at 7 bases. Germline V lookup: CDR1 MGHDK, CDR2 SYGVNS. Trimming at V came to 7 bases and at J to 3 bases, leaving 9 bases not matched to a gene. The length of the CDR3 is 15 residues. The CDR3 DNA reads TGTGCCAGCACCAGGGGGTGGATCCTCAATCAGCCCCAGCATTTT. Translation gives CASTRGWILNQPQHF.